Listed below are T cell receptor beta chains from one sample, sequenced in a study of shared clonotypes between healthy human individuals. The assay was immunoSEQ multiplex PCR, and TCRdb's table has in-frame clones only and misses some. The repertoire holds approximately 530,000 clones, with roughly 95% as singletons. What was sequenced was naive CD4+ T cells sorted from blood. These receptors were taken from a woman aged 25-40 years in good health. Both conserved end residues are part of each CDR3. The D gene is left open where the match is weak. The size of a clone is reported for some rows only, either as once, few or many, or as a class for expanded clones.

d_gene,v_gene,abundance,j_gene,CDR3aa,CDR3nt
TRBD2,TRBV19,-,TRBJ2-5,CASSRTLAGQETQYF,TGTGCCAGTAGCAGGACCTTAGCGGGACAAGAGACCCAGTACTTC
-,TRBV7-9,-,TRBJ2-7,CASSRDTSYEQYF,TGTGCCAGCAGCCGCGACACCTCCTACGAGCAGTACTTC
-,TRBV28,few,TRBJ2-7,CASSSLGGGTYLGGEQYF,TGTGCCAGCAGTTCCCTCGGTGGGGGCACTTATCTTGGGGGAGAGCAGTACTTC
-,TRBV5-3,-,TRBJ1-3,CARSPPDHSGNTIYF,TGTGCCAGAAGCCCCCCGGACCACTCTGGAAACACCATATATTTT
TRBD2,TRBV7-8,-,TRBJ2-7,CASSTFPGTRSIEQYF,TGTGCCAGCAGCACCTTCCCCGGGACTAGATCGATCGAGCAGTACTTC
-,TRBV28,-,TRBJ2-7,CASSSAGAPTYEQYF,TGTGCCAGCAGTTCCGCAGGAGCCCCTACCTACGAGCAGTACTTC
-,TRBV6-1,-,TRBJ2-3,CASNVGDISTDTQYF,TGTGCCAGCAACGTGGGGGACATTAGCACAGATACGCAGTATTTT
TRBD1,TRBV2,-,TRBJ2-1,CASRIGGSYNEQFF,TGTGCCAGCCGAATAGGGGGCAGCTACAATGAGCAGTTCTTC
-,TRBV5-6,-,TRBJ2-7,CASSSDLGQEQYF,TGTGCCAGCAGCTCGGACCTCGGACAGGAGCAGTACTTC
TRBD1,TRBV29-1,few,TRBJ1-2,CSVGTGGVGYTF,TGCAGCGTTGGCACAGGGGGCGTTGGCTACACCTTC
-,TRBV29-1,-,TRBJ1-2,CSVGAPGGNGYTF,TGCAGCGTTGGTGCGCCGGGAGGGAATGGCTACACCTTC
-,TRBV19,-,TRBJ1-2,CASSTQFLGETAYGYTF,TGTGCCAGTAGTACACAGTTCCTCGGGGAGACGGCCTATGGCTACACCTTC
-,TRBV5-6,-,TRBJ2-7,CASSLDLGQTSYEQYF,TGTGCCAGCAGCTTGGATCTCGGACAGACTTCTTACGAGCAGTACTTC
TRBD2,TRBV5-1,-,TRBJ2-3,CASSPLAGVGTDTQYF,TGCGCCAGCAGCCCCTTAGCGGGAGTGGGCACAGATACGCAGTATTTT
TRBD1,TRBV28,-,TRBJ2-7,CASSLSGTVYEQYF,TGTGCCAGCAGTTTATCCGGGACAGTCTACGAGCAGTACTTC
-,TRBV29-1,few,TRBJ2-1,CTMSRTENEQFF,TGCACGATGAGTAGGACTGAAAATGAGCAGTTCTTC
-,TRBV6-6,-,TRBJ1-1,CASKRQEKGTEAFF,TGTGCCAGCAAGCGACAGGAGAAGGGCACTGAAGCTTTCTTT
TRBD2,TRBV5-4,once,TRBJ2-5,CASSLARLAGVRETQYF,TGTGCCAGCAGCTTGGCAAGGCTAGCGGGAGTTCGGGAGACCCAGTACTTC
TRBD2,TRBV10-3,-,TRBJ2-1,CAIKGLADYNEQFF,TGTGCCATCAAAGGACTAGCGGACTACAATGAGCAGTTCTTC
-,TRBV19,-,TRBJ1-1,CASSSTVNTEAFF,TGTGCCAGTAGCTCCACAGTGAACACTGAAGCTTTCTTT
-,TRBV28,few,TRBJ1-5,CASRGGQPQHF,TGTGCCAGCAGGGGGGGTCAGCCCCAGCATTTT
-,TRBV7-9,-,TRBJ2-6,CASSLVAGANVLTF,TGTGCCAGCAGCTTAGTTGCTGGGGCCAACGTCCTGACTTTC
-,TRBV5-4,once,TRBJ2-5,CASSFGAGQETQYF,TGTGCCAGCAGCTTTGGGGCAGGGCAAGAGACCCAGTACTTC
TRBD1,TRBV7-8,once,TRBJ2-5,CASSLPMTGKETQYF,TGTGCCAGCAGCTTACCGATGACAGGGAAGGAGACCCAGTACTTC
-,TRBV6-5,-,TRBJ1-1,CASSYESERTAFF,TGTGCCAGCAGTTATGAGTCCGAGAGAACAGCTTTCTTT
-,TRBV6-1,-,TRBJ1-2,CASNEGRLVYGYTF,TGTGCCAGCAATGAGGGTAGGCTAGTCTATGGCTACACCTTC
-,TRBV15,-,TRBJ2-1,CATSTGSEQFF,TGTGCCACCAGCACCGGGAGTGAGCAGTTCTTC
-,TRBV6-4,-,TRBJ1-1,CASSAERDTEAFF,TGTGCCAGCAGTGCGGAGAGGGACACTGAAGCTTTCTTT
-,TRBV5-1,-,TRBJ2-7,CASGTSPARSYEQYF,TGCGCCAGCGGAACCTCGCCCGCCCGCTCCTACGAGCAGTACTTC
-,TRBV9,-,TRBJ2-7,CASSVGAGNEQYF,TGTGCCAGCAGCGTAGGGGCGGGGAACGAGCAGTACTTC
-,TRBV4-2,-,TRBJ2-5,CASSQGDRARTRHETQYF,TGTGCCAGCAGCCAAGGAGACAGGGCCCGGACTAGACATGAGACCCAGTACTTC
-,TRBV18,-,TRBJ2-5,CASSPLDGKETQYF,TGTGCCAGCTCACCACTCGACGGGAAAGAGACCCAGTACTTC
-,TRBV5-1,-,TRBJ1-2,CASSLNDRGNPSVSGYTF,TGCGCCAGCAGCTTGAACGATCGGGGCAACCCTTCGGTTTCTGGCTACACCTTC
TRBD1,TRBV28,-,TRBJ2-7,CASSPTGQGASPYEQYF,TGTGCCAGCAGTCCGACCGGACAGGGGGCGTCCCCCTACGAGCAGTACTTC
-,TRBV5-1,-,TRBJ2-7,CASSLLSGPLLLEQYF,TGCGCCAGCAGCTTGCTTTCGGGGCCCCTATTGCTCGAGCAGTACTTC
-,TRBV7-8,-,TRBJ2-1,CASSTSWETKQFF,TGTGCCAGCAGCACAAGTTGGGAGACTAAGCAGTTCTTC
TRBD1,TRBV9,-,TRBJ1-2,CASSVGYVDRQLGYTF,TGTGCCAGCAGCGTAGGATATGTGGACAGGCAGCTGGGCTACACCTTC
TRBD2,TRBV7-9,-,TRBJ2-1,CASSFLAGAHNEQFF,TGTGCCAGCAGCTTTCTAGCGGGAGCTCATAATGAGCAGTTCTTC
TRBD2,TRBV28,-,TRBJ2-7,CASAGSGPGLAGHEQYF,TGTGCCAGCGCCGGGTCGGGTCCGGGACTAGCGGGACACGAGCAGTACTTC
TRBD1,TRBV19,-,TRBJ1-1,CASISRATGGNTEAFF,TGTGCCAGTATCTCTCGGGCGACAGGGGGGAACACTGAAGCTTTCTTT
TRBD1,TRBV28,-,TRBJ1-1,CASSFRQGRMNTEAFF,TGTGCCAGCAGTTTCCGACAGGGACGCATGAACACTGAAGCTTTCTTT
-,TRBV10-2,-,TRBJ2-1,CASSESGGYDNEQFF,TGCGCCAGCAGTGAGTCGGGCGGCTACGACAATGAGCAGTTCTTC
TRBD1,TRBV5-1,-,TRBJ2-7,CASSFADRAYEQYF,TGCGCCAGCAGCTTCGCGGACAGGGCGTACGAGCAGTACTTC
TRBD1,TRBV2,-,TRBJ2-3,CASRPQGGTDTQYF,TGTGCCAGCAGGCCACAGGGGGGCACAGATACGCAGTATTTT
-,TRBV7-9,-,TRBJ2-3,CASSSKGRQSTDTQYF,TGTGCCAGCAGCTCCAAAGGCCGGCAGAGCACAGATACGCAGTATTTT
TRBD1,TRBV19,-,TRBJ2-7,CASSIGGGKYEQYF,TGTGCCAGTAGTATAGGAGGGGGCAAGTACGAGCAGTACTTC
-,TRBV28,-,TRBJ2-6,CASSEWGSGANVLTF,TGTGCCAGCAGCGAATGGGGTTCTGGGGCCAACGTCCTGACTTTC
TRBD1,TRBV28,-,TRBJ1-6,CASSLTDRGYNSPLHF,TGTGCCAGCAGTCTCACCGACAGGGGGTATAATTCACCCCTCCACTTT
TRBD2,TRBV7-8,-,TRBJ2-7,CASSRKTSGRNFYTGEQYF,TGTGCCAGCAGCCGAAAGACTAGCGGGAGGAATTTTTATACCGGCGAGCAGTACTTC
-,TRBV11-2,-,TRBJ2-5,CASSSWFVAKETQYF,TGTGCCAGCAGCTCATGGTTCGTAGCTAAGGAGACCCAGTACTTC
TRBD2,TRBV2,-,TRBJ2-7,CASRGLGSYEQYF,TGTGCCAGCAGGGGACTAGGTTCCTACGAGCAGTACTTC
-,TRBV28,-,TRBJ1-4,CASSFGGWEKLFF,TGTGCCAGCAGTTTCGGAGGATGGGAAAAACTGTTTTTT
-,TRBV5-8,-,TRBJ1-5,CASSRFGNQPQHF,TGTGCCAGCAGCCGTTTCGGTAATCAGCCCCAGCATTTT
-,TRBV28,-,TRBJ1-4,CASRDRQIKNEKLFF,TGTGCCAGCAGAGACAGACAGATTAAAAATGAAAAACTGTTTTTT
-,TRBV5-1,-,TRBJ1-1,CATQQGSNTEAFF,TGCGCCACCCAACAGGGATCGAACACTGAAGCTTTCTTT
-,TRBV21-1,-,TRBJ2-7,CASSLREGREQYF,TGTGCCAGCAGCTTGCGGGAGGGCCGCGAGCAGTACTTC
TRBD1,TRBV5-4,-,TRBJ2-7,CASSLSSRTGDYEQYF,TGTGCCAGCAGCTTGTCTTCTAGGACAGGTGACTACGAGCAGTACTTC
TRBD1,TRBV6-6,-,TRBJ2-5,CASSATGVAYQETQYF,TGTGCCAGCAGTGCGACAGGGGTAGCGTATCAAGAGACCCAGTACTTC
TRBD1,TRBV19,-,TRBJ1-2,CASSTGDSRLYGYTF,TGTGCCAGTAGTACCGGGGACAGTAGGTTATATGGCTACACCTTC
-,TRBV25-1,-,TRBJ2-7,CASSEANSYEQYF,TGTGCCAGCAGTGAGGCTAACTCCTACGAGCAGTACTTC